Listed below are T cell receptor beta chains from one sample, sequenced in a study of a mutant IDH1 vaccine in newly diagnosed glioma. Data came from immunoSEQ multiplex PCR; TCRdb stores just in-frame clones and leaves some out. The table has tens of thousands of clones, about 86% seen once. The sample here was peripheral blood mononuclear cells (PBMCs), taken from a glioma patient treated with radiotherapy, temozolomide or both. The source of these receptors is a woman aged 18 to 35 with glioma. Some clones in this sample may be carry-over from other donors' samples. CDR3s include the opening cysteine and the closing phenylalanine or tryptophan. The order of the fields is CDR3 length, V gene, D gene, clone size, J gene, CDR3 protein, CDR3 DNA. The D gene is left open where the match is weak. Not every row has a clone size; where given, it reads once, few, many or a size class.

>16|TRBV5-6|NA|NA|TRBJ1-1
CASSLARTGPSTEAFF
TGTGCCAGCAGCTTGGCCCGCACAGGGCCGAGCACTGAAGCTTTCTTT
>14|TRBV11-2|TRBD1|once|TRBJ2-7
CASSLTQGAYEQYF
TGTGCCAGCAGCTTGACGCAGGGGGCCTACGAGCAGTACTTC
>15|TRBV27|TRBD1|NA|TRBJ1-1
CASSLGVQGGTEAFF
TGTGCCAGCAGTTTAGGCGTGCAGGGGGGGACTGAAGCTTTCTTT
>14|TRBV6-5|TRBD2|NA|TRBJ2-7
CASSPLAGSYEQYF
TGTGCCAGCAGTCCACTAGCGGGATCCTACGAGCAGTACTTC
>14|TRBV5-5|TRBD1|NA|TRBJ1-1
CASSPLTGGREAFF
TGTGCCAGCAGCCCTCTGACAGGGGGGCGTGAAGCTTTCTTT
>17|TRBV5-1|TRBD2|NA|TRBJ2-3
CASSLGLAGGSTDTQYF
TGCGCCAGCAGCTTGGGACTAGCGGGGGGAAGCACAGATACGCAGTATTTT
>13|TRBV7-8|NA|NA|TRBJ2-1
CASRTESLFEQFF
TGTGCCAGCAGAACTGAGAGTCTGTTCGAGCAGTTCTTC
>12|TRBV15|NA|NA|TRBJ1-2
CATSRDRYGYTF
TGTGCCACCAGCAGAGACAGATATGGCTACACCTTC
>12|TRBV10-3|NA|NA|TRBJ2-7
CAISDSPYEQYF
TGTGCCATCAGTGATTCCCCCTACGAGCAGTACTTC
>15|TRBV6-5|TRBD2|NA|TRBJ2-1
CASSYSSGSGNEQFF
TGTGCCAGCAGTTACTCGAGCGGGAGTGGGAATGAGCAGTTCTTC
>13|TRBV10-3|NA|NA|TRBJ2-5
CAINDAGQETQYF
TGTGCCATCAACGACGCAGGGCAAGAGACCCAGTACTTC
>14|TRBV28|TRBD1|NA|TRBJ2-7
CASRLQGAGNEQYF
TGTGCCAGCAGGTTACAGGGGGCGGGGAACGAGCAGTACTTC
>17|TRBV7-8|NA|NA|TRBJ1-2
CASSLRARKGNYYGYTF
TGTGCCAGCAGCTTACGCGCCAGGAAGGGTAACTACTATGGCTACACCTTC
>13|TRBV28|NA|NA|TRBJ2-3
CASSGPRRGSQYF
TGTGCCAGCAGTGGTCCTCGCCGGGGATCGCAGTATTTT
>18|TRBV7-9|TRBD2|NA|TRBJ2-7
CASTLGLAGSPSSYEQYF
TGTGCCAGCACCTTGGGGCTAGCGGGGAGCCCCAGCTCCTACGAGCAGTACTTC
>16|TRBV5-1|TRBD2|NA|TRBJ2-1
CASSSLTSGRGNEQFF
TGCGCCAGCAGCTCGTTGACTAGCGGGAGAGGGAATGAGCAGTTCTTC
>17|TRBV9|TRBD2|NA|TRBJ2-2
CASSVGPGGRATGELFF
TGTGCCAGCAGCGTAGGACCTGGCGGGAGGGCCACCGGGGAGCTGTTTTTT
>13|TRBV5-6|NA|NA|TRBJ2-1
CASTPGSYNEQFF
TGTGCCAGCACCCCCGGAAGCTACAATGAGCAGTTCTTC
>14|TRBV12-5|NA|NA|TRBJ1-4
CASGPGGTNEKLFF
TGTGCTAGTGGTCCCGGTGGGACTAATGAAAAACTGTTTTTT
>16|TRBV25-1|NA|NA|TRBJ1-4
CASSNRNRAGGEKLFF
TGTGCCAGCAGTAACCGGAACAGGGCAGGTGGGGAAAAACTGTTTTTT
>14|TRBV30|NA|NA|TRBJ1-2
CAWSVGGVRYGYTF
TGTGCCTGGAGTGTAGGTGGGGTCCGATATGGCTACACCTTC
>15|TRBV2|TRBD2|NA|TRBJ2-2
CASSWTSGTTGELFF
TGTGCCAGCAGCTGGACTAGCGGGACCACCGGGGAGCTGTTTTTT
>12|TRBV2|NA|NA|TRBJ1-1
CASSPWTAEAFF
TGTGCCAGCAGCCCTTGGACAGCTGAAGCTTTCTTT
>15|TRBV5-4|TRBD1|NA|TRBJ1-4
CASSSDRGRHEKLFF
TGTGCCAGCAGCTCGGACAGGGGGCGGCATGAAAAACTGTTTTTT
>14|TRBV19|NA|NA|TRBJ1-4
CASSIAWGGEKLFF
TGTGCCAGTAGTATCGCCTGGGGAGGTGAAAAACTGTTTTTT
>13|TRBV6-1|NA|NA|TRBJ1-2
CASSEMVGWGYTF
TGTGCCAGCAGTGAGATGGTGGGATGGGGCTACACCTTC
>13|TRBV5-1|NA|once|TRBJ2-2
CASRVQGTGELFF
TGCGCCAGCAGAGTGCAGGGAACCGGGGAGCTGTTTTTT
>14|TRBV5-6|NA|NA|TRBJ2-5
CASSLPGARETQYF
TGTGCCAGCAGCTTACCGGGGGCGAGAGAGACCCAGTACTTC
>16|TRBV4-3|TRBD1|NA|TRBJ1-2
CASSQESDRGLGGYTF
TGCGCCAGCAGCCAAGAATCGGACAGGGGGCTGGGTGGCTACACCTTC
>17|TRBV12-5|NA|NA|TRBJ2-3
CASGPGHLLAGTDTQYF
TGTGCTAGTGGTCCGGGACATTTGCTAGCGGGCACAGATACGCAGTATTTT
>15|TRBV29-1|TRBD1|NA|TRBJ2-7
CSVEGPGQLSYEQYF
TGCAGCGTTGAAGGCCCGGGACAGCTTTCCTACGAGCAGTACTTC
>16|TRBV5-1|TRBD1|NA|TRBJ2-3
CASSPSGQGPTDTQYF
TGCGCCAGCAGCCCGTCGGGACAGGGGCCCACAGATACGCAGTATTTT
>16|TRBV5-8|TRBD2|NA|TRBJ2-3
CASSMGTSGRADTQYF
TGTGCCAGCAGCATGGGGACTAGCGGGAGGGCAGATACGCAGTATTTT
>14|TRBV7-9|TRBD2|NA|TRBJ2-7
CASSRTGTSNEQYF
TGTGCCAGCAGCCGGACCGGGACTAGTAACGAGCAGTACTTC
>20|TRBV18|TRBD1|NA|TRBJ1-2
CASSPLLQMFGGTANYGYTF
TGTGCCAGCTCACCACTCCTTCAAATGTTTGGGGGGACAGCTAACTATGGCTACACCTTC
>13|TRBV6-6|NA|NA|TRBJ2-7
CASSYGTSYEQYF
TGTGCCAGCAGTTACGGGACGTCGTACGAGCAGTACTTC
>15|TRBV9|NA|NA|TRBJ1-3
CASSTRTRPGNTIYF
TGTGCCAGCAGCACCCGGACGAGGCCTGGAAACACCATATATTTT
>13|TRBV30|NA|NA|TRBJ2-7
CAWSTPGAYEQYF
TGTGCCTGGAGTACGCCAGGCGCCTACGAGCAGTACTTC
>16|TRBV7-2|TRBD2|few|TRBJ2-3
CASSLGAGGPGDTQYF
TGTGCCAGCAGCTTAGGAGCGGGGGGGCCAGGAGATACGCAGTATTTT
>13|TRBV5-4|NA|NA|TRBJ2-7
CASNPASSNEQYF
TGTGCCAGCAACCCAGCAAGCAGTAACGAGCAGTACTTC
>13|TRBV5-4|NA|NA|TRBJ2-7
CASSLTGSYEQYF
TGTGCCAGCAGCTTGACAGGGTCCTACGAGCAGTACTTC
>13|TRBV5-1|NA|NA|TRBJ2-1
CASSLGYYNEQFF
TGCGCCAGCAGCTTGGGTTACTACAATGAGCAGTTCTTC
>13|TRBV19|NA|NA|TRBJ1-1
CASSATGNTEAFF
TGTGCCAGTAGTGCTACAGGGAACACTGAAGCTTTCTTT
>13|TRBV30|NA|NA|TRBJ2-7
CAWNPVLSYEQYF
TGTGCCTGGAACCCAGTGCTCTCCTACGAGCAGTACTTC
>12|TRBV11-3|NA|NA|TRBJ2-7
CASRQGNDEQYF
TGTGCCAGCAGGCAGGGTAACGACGAGCAGTACTTC
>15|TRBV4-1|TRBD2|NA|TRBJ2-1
CASSPIAGVVNEQFF
TGCGCCAGCAGCCCAATAGCGGGAGTTGTAAATGAGCAGTTCTTC
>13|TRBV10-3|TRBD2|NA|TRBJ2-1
CATRGGQDNEQFF
TGTGCCACCCGGGGGGGCCAGGACAATGAGCAGTTCTTC
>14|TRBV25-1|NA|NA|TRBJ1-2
CASSEPSAGYGYTF
TGTGCCAGCAGTGAGCCTTCGGCGGGCTATGGCTACACCTTC
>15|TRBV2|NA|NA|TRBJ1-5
CASSENWSGNQPQHF
TGTGCCAGCAGTGAGAATTGGTCAGGCAATCAGCCCCAGCATTTT
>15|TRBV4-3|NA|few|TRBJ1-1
CASSQDSRASTEAFF
TGCGCCAGCAGCCAAGATTCCCGGGCCTCCACTGAAGCTTTCTTT
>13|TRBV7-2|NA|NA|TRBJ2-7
CASAHVGSYEQYF
TGTGCCAGCGCTCATGTGGGGTCCTACGAGCAGTACTTC
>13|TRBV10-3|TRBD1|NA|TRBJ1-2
CAISERDSYGYTF
TGTGCCATCAGTGAGCGGGACAGTTATGGCTACACCTTC
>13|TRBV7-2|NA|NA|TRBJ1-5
CASSRGGNQPQHF
TGTGCCAGCAGCCGCGGAGGCAATCAGCCCCAGCATTTT